A selection of T cell receptor beta chains follows, all from one sample in a study of blood T cells in healthy people across ages. One entry per CDR3 protein, called by TCRdb with MiXCR from the 5' RACE reads. Here the sample spans more than 1.4 million distinct CDR3 sequences, approximately 40% being singletons. Sample: blood. These receptors were taken from a woman aged 18-30 years in good health. The CDR3 runs from the conserved cysteine through the conserved F or W. The D gene is left open where the match is weak. Size is omitted from some rows. Given values are once, few, many or a class for expanded clones.

v_gene: TRBV5-1; j_gene: TRBJ2-7; abundance: .; d_gene: TRBD1; CDR3aa: CASSFLRDRAYDEQYF; CDR3nt: TGCGCCAGCAGCTTCCTCCGGGACAGGGCATACGATGAGCAGTACTTC
v_gene: TRBV11-2; j_gene: TRBJ2-5; abundance: .; d_gene: TRBD1; CDR3aa: CASSLYGQGQETQYF; CDR3nt: TGTGCCAGCAGCTTATATGGACAGGGACAAGAGACCCAGTACTTC
v_gene: TRBV10-3; j_gene: TRBJ1-4; abundance: few; d_gene: .; CDR3aa: CAISEYGEKLFF; CDR3nt: TGTGCCATCAGTGAATACGGGGAAAAACTGTTTTTT
v_gene: TRBV12-3/TRBV12-4; j_gene: TRBJ1-2; abundance: .; d_gene: .; CDR3aa: CASSRGRNLGYTF; CDR3nt: TGTGCCAGCAGTCGGGGACGGAACTTGGGCTACACCTTC
v_gene: TRBV12-3/TRBV12-4; j_gene: TRBJ2-3; abundance: few; d_gene: .; CDR3aa: CASSPERGTDTQYF; CDR3nt: TGTGCCAGCAGTCCCGAGAGGGGCACAGATACGCAGTATTTT
v_gene: TRBV6-1; j_gene: TRBJ2-7; abundance: once; d_gene: .; CDR3aa: CASSPRTEGTNYEQYF; CDR3nt: TGTGCCAGCAGTCCTCGGACAGAGGGGACCAACTACGAGCAGTACTTC
v_gene: TRBV20-1; j_gene: TRBJ2-1; abundance: .; d_gene: .; CDR3aa: CSARPWSGGYNEQFF; CDR3nt: TGCAGTGCTAGACCTTGGTCGGGTGGCTACAATGAGCAGTTCTTC
v_gene: TRBV7-2; j_gene: TRBJ1-4; abundance: few; d_gene: .; CDR3aa: CASSFGREKLFF; CDR3nt: TGTGCCAGCAGCTTCGGGCGGGAAAAACTGTTTTTT
v_gene: TRBV20-1; j_gene: TRBJ1-1; abundance: few; d_gene: TRBD1; CDR3aa: CSALSGTGATEAFF; CDR3nt: TGCAGTGCTTTATCGGGGACAGGGGCCACTGAAGCTTTCTTT
v_gene: TRBV6-5; j_gene: TRBJ1-2; abundance: .; d_gene: TRBD1; CDR3aa: CASSYGQGRNNYGYTF; CDR3nt: TGTGCCAGCAGTTACGGACAGGGCCGTAATAACTATGGCTACACCTTC
v_gene: TRBV5-1; j_gene: TRBJ2-5; abundance: few; d_gene: TRBD2; CDR3aa: CASSLAPRTEREQYF; CDR3nt: TGCGCCAGCAGCTTGGCTCCTCGGACAGAGCGGGAGCAGTACTTC
v_gene: TRBV5-1; j_gene: TRBJ2-7; abundance: .; d_gene: TRBD1; CDR3aa: CASKFPGGPYEQYF; CDR3nt: TGCGCCAGCAAGTTTCCAGGGGGACCCTACGAGCAGTACTTC
v_gene: TRBV4-2; j_gene: TRBJ2-1; abundance: few; d_gene: TRBD2; CDR3aa: CASSREGTSGFYNEQFF; CDR3nt: TGTGCCAGCAGCCGCGAAGGGACTAGCGGGTTTTACAATGAGCAGTTCTTC
v_gene: TRBV30; j_gene: TRBJ1-6; abundance: .; d_gene: .; CDR3aa: CAWSVGGSPLHF; CDR3nt: TGTGCCTGGAGTGTGGGAGGATCACCCCTCCACTTT
v_gene: TRBV25-1; j_gene: TRBJ2-7; abundance: .; d_gene: .; CDR3aa: CASSEVAGFGEQYF; CDR3nt: TGTGCCAGCAGTGAAGTTGCTGGCTTCGGCGAGCAGTACTTC
v_gene: TRBV5-6; j_gene: TRBJ2-2; abundance: few; d_gene: .; CDR3aa: CASGDAGELFF; CDR3nt: TGTGCCAGCGGTGACGCCGGGGAGCTGTTTTTT
v_gene: TRBV6-5; j_gene: TRBJ1-1; abundance: .; d_gene: .; CDR3aa: CASSYGVGPEAFF; CDR3nt: TGTGCCAGCAGTTACGGGGTTGGACCTGAAGCTTTCTTT
v_gene: TRBV11-2; j_gene: TRBJ2-2; abundance: .; d_gene: TRBD2; CDR3aa: CASSPHRLAGYTGELFF; CDR3nt: TGTGCCAGCAGCCCCCATCGACTAGCAGGTTACACCGGGGAGCTGTTTTTT
v_gene: TRBV4-2; j_gene: TRBJ1-2; abundance: .; d_gene: TRBD1; CDR3aa: CANSQEPLTGGYGYTF; CDR3nt: TGTGCCAACAGCCAAGAACCCCTCACAGGGGGCTATGGCTACACCTTC
v_gene: TRBV6-6; j_gene: TRBJ1-2; abundance: .; d_gene: .; CDR3aa: CASEGGNYGYTF; CDR3nt: TGTGCCAGCGAAGGCGGGAACTATGGCTACACCTTC
v_gene: TRBV29-1; j_gene: TRBJ2-1; abundance: many; d_gene: .; CDR3aa: CSVESAERYNEQFF; CDR3nt: TGCAGCGTTGAGTCGGCAGAAAGATACAATGAGCAGTTCTTC
v_gene: TRBV20-1; j_gene: TRBJ2-1; abundance: .; d_gene: .; CDR3aa: CSARDHDPNEQFF; CDR3nt: TGCAGTGCTAGAGACCACGACCCGAATGAGCAGTTCTTC
v_gene: TRBV7-2; j_gene: TRBJ2-5; abundance: few; d_gene: .; CDR3aa: CASSRQVGTQETQYF; CDR3nt: TGTGCCAGCTCCCGACAAGTGGGGACCCAAGAGACCCAGTACTTC
v_gene: TRBV9; j_gene: TRBJ2-7; abundance: .; d_gene: TRBD2; CDR3aa: CASSVDSGTSSYEQYF; CDR3nt: TGTGCCAGCAGCGTAGATAGCGGGACTAGCTCCTACGAGCAGTACTTC
v_gene: TRBV25-1; j_gene: TRBJ1-2; abundance: many; d_gene: TRBD1; CDR3aa: CASSSPGTGAIYGYTF; CDR3nt: TGTGCCAGCTCGTCCCCGGGAACAGGGGCAATCTATGGCTACACCTTC
v_gene: TRBV4-1; j_gene: TRBJ2-3; abundance: .; d_gene: .; CDR3aa: CASSQARASTDTQYF; CDR3nt: TGCGCCAGCAGCCAAGCGCGGGCGAGCACAGATACGCAGTATTTT
v_gene: TRBV29-1; j_gene: TRBJ1-1; abundance: .; d_gene: .; CDR3aa: CSVNTGMNTEAFF; CDR3nt: TGCAGCGTTAATACGGGGATGAACACTGAAGCTTTCTTT
v_gene: TRBV6-5; j_gene: TRBJ2-7; abundance: few; d_gene: .; CDR3aa: CASKAPRSYEQYF; CDR3nt: TGTGCCAGCAAGGCCCCGCGCTCCTACGAGCAGTACTTC
v_gene: TRBV5-1; j_gene: TRBJ2-1; abundance: .; d_gene: .; CDR3aa: CASSPRVPGDNEQFF; CDR3nt: TGCGCCAGCAGCCCTCGGGTCCCCGGGGACAATGAGCAGTTCTTC
v_gene: TRBV6-1; j_gene: TRBJ2-2; abundance: once; d_gene: TRBD1; CDR3aa: CASSPPGQGAYGELFF; CDR3nt: TGTGCCAGCAGTCCACCGGGACAGGGGGCGTACGGGGAGCTGTTTTTT
v_gene: TRBV30; j_gene: TRBJ1-2; abundance: .; d_gene: .; CDR3aa: CAWNGGNEGYTF; CDR3nt: TGTGCCTGGAATGGGGGGAATGAAGGCTACACCTTC
v_gene: TRBV7-2; j_gene: TRBJ2-7; abundance: .; d_gene: TRBD2; CDR3aa: CASSWGGTSGSGEQYF; CDR3nt: TGTGCCAGCAGCTGGGGTGGGACTAGCGGGAGTGGCGAGCAGTACTTC
v_gene: TRBV11-2; j_gene: TRBJ2-3; abundance: few; d_gene: .; CDR3aa: CASTTSADTQYF; CDR3nt: TGTGCCAGCACCACCTCCGCAGATACGCAGTATTTT
v_gene: TRBV6-1; j_gene: TRBJ2-1; abundance: few; d_gene: .; CDR3aa: CASSGQRVRLNEQFF; CDR3nt: TGTGCCAGCAGCGGACAGCGGGTTCGGCTCAATGAGCAGTTCTTC
v_gene: TRBV6-1; j_gene: TRBJ1-5; abundance: .; d_gene: .; CDR3aa: CASSEAATGNQPQHF; CDR3nt: TGTGCCAGCAGTGAAGCAGCGACAGGAAATCAGCCCCAGCATTTT
v_gene: TRBV20-1; j_gene: TRBJ1-2; abundance: .; d_gene: .; CDR3aa: CSAKRGAAVGYTF; CDR3nt: TGCAGTGCTAAGCGGGGGGCCGCTGTAGGCTACACCTTC
v_gene: TRBV7-8; j_gene: TRBJ1-2; abundance: .; d_gene: TRBD1; CDR3aa: CASSYRTGDFGYTF; CDR3nt: TGTGCCAGCAGCTACCGGACAGGGGATTTTGGCTACACCTTC
v_gene: TRBV28; j_gene: TRBJ1-6; abundance: .; d_gene: .; CDR3aa: CASSLGATMSPLHF; CDR3nt: TGTGCCAGCAGTTTAGGGGCCACCATGTCACCCCTCCACTTT
v_gene: TRBV6-1; j_gene: TRBJ2-5; abundance: .; d_gene: .; CDR3aa: CASIGEGETQYF; CDR3nt: TGTGCCAGCATTGGGGAAGGGGAGACCCAGTACTTC
v_gene: TRBV9; j_gene: TRBJ2-3; abundance: .; d_gene: .; CDR3aa: CASARILTDTQYF; CDR3nt: TGTGCCAGCGCCCGGATTCTCACAGATACGCAGTATTTT
v_gene: TRBV7-9; j_gene: TRBJ2-5; abundance: .; d_gene: TRBD2; CDR3aa: CASRRTSGRETQYF; CDR3nt: TGTGCCAGCAGACGGACTAGCGGTAGGGAGACCCAGTACTTC
v_gene: TRBV18; j_gene: TRBJ2-3; abundance: .; d_gene: .; CDR3aa: CASSPGVDTDTQYF; CDR3nt: TGTGCCAGCTCACCAGGGGTTGACACAGATACGCAGTATTTT
v_gene: TRBV30; j_gene: TRBJ2-7; abundance: .; d_gene: .; CDR3aa: CAWSAGDLRAYEQYF; CDR3nt: TGTGCCTGGAGTGCCGGGGACTTGAGAGCCTACGAGCAGTACTTC
v_gene: TRBV10-3; j_gene: TRBJ2-7; abundance: .; d_gene: .; CDR3aa: CAIGTILGELEQYF; CDR3nt: TGTGCCATCGGTACCATTTTGGGGGAGCTCGAGCAGTACTTC
v_gene: TRBV4-2; j_gene: TRBJ2-7; abundance: .; d_gene: .; CDR3aa: CASSQEDREQYF; CDR3nt: TGTGCCAGCAGCCAAGAGGACCGCGAGCAGTACTTC